This T cell receptor beta chain originates from a study of cytomegalovirus exposure and HLA in healthy donors. Study-level points and caveats: With later analysis, a missense DCLRE1C variant became linked to TCR beta V- and J-gene trimming.

This clone was counted a few times. Its antigen is not known. It was with 60 Vbeta and 13 Jbeta primers that the PCR ran. In the original processing: Later work found around 72 million unique TCR beta chains, with roughly 11 million shared. Here immunoSEQ multiplex PCR was the method, and the copy in TCRdb shows in-frame clones only, minus some. V, J and clone size are taken as reported in that table, and D and trimming were inferred from the DNA itself. The data show approximately 97,000 clones, approximately 71% seen once. Germline values: CDR1 SGDLS, CDR2 YYNGEE. Losses at the gene ends were 2 bases for V and 0 bases for J; bases not matched to a gene: 5. The CDR3 sequence is 16 residues long.

The sequenced material came from PBMCs. The chain carries TRBV9 and TRBJ1-3; 7 nucleotides align to TRBD1. The sequence derives from a male donor in good health and CMV-seropositive. The CDR3 is CASSVRTGYSGNTIYF. For the CDR3, the DNA is TGTGCCAGCAGCGTCAGGACAGGCTACTCTGGAAACACCATATATTTT.